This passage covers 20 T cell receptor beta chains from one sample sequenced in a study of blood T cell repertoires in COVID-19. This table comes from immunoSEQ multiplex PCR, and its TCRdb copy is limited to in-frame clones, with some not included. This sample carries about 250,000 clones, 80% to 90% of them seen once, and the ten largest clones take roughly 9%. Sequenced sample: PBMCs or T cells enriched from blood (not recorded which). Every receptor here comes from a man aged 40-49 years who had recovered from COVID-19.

CDR3 protein: CASSPDYSGELFF. CDR3 coding DNA: TGTGCCAGCAGCCCAGACTATTCCGGGGAGCTGTTTTTT. V gene TRBV7-2 combines with J gene TRBJ2-2; a weak D match, TRBD2 (5 bases). CDR1 SGHTA and CDR2 FQGNSA come from the germline V gene. The CDR3 is 13 amino acids. Trimming shortened V by 5 bases and J by 6 bases, and 10 bases separated the two germline ends. Together with reference TRBV7-2 and TRBJ2-2, the CDR3 gives the full variable domain: GAGVSQSPSNKVTEKGKDVELRCDPISGHTALYWYRQSLGQGLEFLIYFQGNSAPDKSGLPSDRFSAERTGGSVSTLTIQRTQQEDSAVYLCASSPDYSGELFFGEGSRLTVL.

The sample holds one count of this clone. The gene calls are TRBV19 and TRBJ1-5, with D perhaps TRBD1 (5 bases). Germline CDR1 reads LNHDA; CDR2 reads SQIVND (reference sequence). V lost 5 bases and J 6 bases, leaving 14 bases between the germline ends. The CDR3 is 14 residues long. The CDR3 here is CASSVRGGFQPQHF. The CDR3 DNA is TGTGCCAGTAGTGTAAGGGGTGGATTTCAGCCCCAGCATTTT.

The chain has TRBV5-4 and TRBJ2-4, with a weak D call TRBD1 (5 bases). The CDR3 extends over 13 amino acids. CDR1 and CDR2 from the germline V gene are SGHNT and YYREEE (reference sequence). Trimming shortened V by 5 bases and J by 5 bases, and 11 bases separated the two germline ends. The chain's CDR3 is CASSQGTENIQYF. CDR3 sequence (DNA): TGTGCCAGCAGTCAGGGTACAGAAAACATTCAGTACTTC. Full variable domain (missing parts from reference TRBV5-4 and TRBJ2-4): ETGVTQSPTHLIKTRGQQVTLRCSSQSGHNTVSWYQQALGQGPQFIFQYYREEENGRGNFPPRFSGLQFPNYSSELNVNALELDDSALYLCASSQGTENIQYFGAGTRLSVL.

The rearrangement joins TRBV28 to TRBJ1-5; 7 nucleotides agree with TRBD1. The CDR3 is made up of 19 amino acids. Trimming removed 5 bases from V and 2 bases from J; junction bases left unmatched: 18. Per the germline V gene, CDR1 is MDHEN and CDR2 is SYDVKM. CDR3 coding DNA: TGTGCCAGCAGTCGTCTGAAAGGGACAGCGGCTTTGGGCAATCAGCCCCAGCATTTT. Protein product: CASSRLKGTAALGNQPQHF.

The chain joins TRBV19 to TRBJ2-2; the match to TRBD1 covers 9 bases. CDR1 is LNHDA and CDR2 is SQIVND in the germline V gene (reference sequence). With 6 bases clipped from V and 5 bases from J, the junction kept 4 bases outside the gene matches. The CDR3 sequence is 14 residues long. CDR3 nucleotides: TGTGCCAGTAGATGGGACAGGGAGACCGGGGAGCTGTTTTTT. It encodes CASRWDRETGELFF.

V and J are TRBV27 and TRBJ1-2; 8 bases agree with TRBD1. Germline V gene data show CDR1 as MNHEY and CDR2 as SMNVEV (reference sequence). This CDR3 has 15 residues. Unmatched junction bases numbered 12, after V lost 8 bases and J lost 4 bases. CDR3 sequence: CASGPPTGGGYGYTF. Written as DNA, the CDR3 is TGTGCCAGCGGACCTCCTACAGGGGGTGGCTATGGCTACACCTTC.

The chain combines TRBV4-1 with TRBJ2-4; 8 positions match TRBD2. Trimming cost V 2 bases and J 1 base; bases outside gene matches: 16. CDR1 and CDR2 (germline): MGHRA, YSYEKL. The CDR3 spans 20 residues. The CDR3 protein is CASSQRLTPVAGTAKNIQYF. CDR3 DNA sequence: TGCGCCAGCAGCCAACGACTCACCCCTGTAGCGGGGACGGCCAAAAACATTCAGTACTTC.

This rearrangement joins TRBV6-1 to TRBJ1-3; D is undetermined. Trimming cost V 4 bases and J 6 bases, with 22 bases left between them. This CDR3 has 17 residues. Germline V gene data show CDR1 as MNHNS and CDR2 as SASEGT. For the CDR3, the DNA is TGTGCCAGCAGTGGCACCAACATTGTTCTGGGCGTAAACACCATATATTTT. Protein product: CASSGTNIVLGVNTIYF.

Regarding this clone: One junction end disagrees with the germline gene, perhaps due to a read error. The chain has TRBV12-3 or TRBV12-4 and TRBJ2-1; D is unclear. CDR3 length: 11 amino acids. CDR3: CASSLSAERFF. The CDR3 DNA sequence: TGTGCCAGCAGTTTGTCAGCCGAGCGGTTCTTC.

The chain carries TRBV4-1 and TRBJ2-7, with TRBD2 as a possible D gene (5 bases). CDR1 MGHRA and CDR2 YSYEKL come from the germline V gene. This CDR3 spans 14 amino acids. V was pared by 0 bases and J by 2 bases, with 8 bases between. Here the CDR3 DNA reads TGCGCCAGCAGCCAAGATCGGCGGGCCTACGAGCAGTACTTC. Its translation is CASSQDRRAYEQYF.

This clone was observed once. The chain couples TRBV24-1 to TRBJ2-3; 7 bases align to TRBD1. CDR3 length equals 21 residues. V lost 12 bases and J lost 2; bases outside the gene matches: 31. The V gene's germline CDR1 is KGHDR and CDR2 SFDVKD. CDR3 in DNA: TGTGCCCGACCGATCCCCCGGCCAAGGTACGGACAGGAAACCGACACAGATACGCAGTATTTT. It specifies CARPIPRPRYGQETDTDTQYF.

CDR3 nucleotide sequence: TGTGCCAGCAGCTTAGCGCCGGGACAGAGACAGTTCTTC. Protein sequence: CASSLAPGQRQFF. V gene TRBV7-8 combines with J gene TRBJ2-1, with 7 bases lining up with TRBD1. CDR1 is SGHVS and CDR2 is FQNEAQ in the germline V gene. The V and J ends lost 0 bases and 13 bases, in that order; junction bases with no gene match: 6. The CDR3 has 13 residues.

CDR3 loop: CASSPQAGFSYNEQFF. DNA of the CDR3: TGTGCCAGCAGTCCCCAGGCGGGGTTCTCCTACAATGAGCAGTTCTTC. The chain carries TRBV28 and TRBJ2-1, with a possible D match to TRBD2 (6 bases). Deletions cut 5 bases from V and 0 bases from J, with 14 bases between. CDR1 and CDR2 from the germline V gene are MDHEN and SYDVKM. This CDR3 has 16 residues. The full variable domain, rest sourced from reference TRBV28 and TRBJ2-1, is DVKVTQSSRYLVKRTGEKVFLECVQDMDHENMFWYRQDPGLGLRLIYFSYDVKMKEKGDIPEGYSVSREKKERFSLILESASTNQTSMYLCASSPQAGFSYNEQFFGPGTRLTVL.

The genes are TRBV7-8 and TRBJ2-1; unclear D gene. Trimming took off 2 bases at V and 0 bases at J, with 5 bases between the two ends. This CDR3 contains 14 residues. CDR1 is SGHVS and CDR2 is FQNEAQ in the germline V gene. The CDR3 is CASSLRSSYNEQFF. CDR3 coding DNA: TGTGCCAGCAGCTTAAGGAGCTCCTACAATGAGCAGTTCTTC.

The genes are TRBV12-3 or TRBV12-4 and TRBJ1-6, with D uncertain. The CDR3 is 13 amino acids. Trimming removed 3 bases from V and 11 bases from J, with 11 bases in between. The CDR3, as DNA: TGTGCCAGCAGTTTGCGAGCTGTTACACCCCTCCACTTT. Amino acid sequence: CASSLRAVTPLHF.

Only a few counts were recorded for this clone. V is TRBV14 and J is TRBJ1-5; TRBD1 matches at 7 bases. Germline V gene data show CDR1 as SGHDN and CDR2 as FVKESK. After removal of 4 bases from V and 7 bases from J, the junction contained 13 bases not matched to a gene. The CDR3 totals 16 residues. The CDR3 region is CASSRNRTGFKQPQHF. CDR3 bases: TGTGCCAGCAGCCGAAATAGGACAGGTTTTAAGCAGCCCCAGCATTTT.

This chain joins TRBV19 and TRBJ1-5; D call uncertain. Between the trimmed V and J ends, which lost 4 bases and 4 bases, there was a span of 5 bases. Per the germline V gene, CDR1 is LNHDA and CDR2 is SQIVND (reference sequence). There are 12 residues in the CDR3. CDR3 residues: CASSNSNQPQHF. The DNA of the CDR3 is TGTGCCAGTAGTAACAGTAATCAGCCCCAGCATTTT.

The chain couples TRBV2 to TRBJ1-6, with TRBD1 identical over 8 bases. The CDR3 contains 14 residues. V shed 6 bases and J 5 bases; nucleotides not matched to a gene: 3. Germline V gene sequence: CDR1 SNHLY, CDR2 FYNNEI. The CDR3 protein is CASRKGQDNSPLHF. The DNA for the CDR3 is TGTGCCAGCAGAAAGGGACAGGATAATTCACCCCTCCACTTT.

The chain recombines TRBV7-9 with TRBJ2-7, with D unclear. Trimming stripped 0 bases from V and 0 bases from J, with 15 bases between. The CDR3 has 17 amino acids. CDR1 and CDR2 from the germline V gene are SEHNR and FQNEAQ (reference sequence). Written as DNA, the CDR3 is TGTGCCAGCAGCTTAGCGTTTGTACACAAAAGCTCCTACGAGCAGTACTTC. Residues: CASSLAFVHKSSYEQYF. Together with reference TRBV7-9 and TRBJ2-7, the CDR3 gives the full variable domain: DTGVSQNPRHKITKRGQNVTFRCDPISEHNRLYWYRQTLGQGPEFLTYFQNEAQLEKSRLLSDRFSAERPKGSFSTLEIQRTEQGDSAMYLCASSLAFVHKSSYEQYFGPGTRLTVT.

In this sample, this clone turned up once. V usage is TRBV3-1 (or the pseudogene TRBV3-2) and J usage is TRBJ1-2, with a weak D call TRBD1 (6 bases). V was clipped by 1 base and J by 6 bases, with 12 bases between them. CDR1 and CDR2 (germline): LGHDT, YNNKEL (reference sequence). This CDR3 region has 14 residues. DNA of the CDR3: TGTGCCAGCAGCCAAGCCCCAGGGGCGGATGGCTACACCTTC. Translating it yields CASSQAPGADGYTF.